The sequence of this T cell receptor beta chain was determined in a study of CD8 T cells in ankylosing spondylitis. CDR1 is DFQATT, CDR2 SNEGSKA, per germline (reference sequence). The CDR3 spans 18 residues. TCRdb reprocessed the 5' RACE reads via MiXCR and lists one record per CDR3 protein. This sample has 310,000 or so distinct CDR3 sequences, with 15% to 25% found just once. The TCR was taken from a male donor with ankylosing spondylitis or in good health (not recorded which). The rearrangement joins TRBV20-1 to TRBJ2-7, with 9 bases fitting TRBD2. Sequenced sample: blood, either unsorted or a sorted T cell fraction (not recorded which). The CDR3 DNA sequence: TGCAGGGCTAGTCAGGTACCCATCTCCGGACTAGCGCCCTACGAGCAGTACGTC. It encodes CRASQVPISGLAPYEQYV.